Following are 19 T cell receptor beta chains from one sample sequenced in a study of OX40 agonist ivuxolimab in advanced cancers. The data were produced by immunoSEQ multiplex PCR, yet TCRdb's version contains in-frame clones alone and is incomplete. The sample carries about 16,000 clones, about 77% recorded once. Sequencing was performed on CD4+ or CD8+ T cells sorted from blood, taken in a trial of the OX40 agonist ivuxolimab. These receptors originate from an adult with an advanced solid tumor such as melanoma, head and neck, liver or kidney cancer.

This chain uses TRBV11-3 with TRBJ2-1; D ambiguous. The CDR3 is 15 amino acids. From germline, CDR1 is SGHNT and CDR2 YENEEA. V lost 3 bases and J 0 bases, leaving 9 bases between the germline ends. The CDR3 here is CASSFEASSYNEQFF. The CDR3 coding sequence is TGTGCCAGCAGCTTCGAAGCGAGCTCCTACAATGAGCAGTTCTTC.

V gene TRBV5-6 combines with J gene TRBJ1-1; no definite D call. Trimming took off 0 bases at V and 0 bases at J, with 9 bases between the two ends. The CDR3 runs 15 residues. Germline CDR1 reads SGHDT; CDR2 reads YYEEEE. CDR3 residues: CASSLDRSVNTEAFF. The CDR3, as DNA: TGTGCCAGCAGCTTGGACAGAAGTGTGAACACTGAAGCTTTCTTT.

The chain has TRBV7-9 and TRBJ2-1; 10 bases agree with TRBD2. Trimming at V came to 6 bases and at J to 7 bases, leaving 3 bases not matched to a gene. This CDR3 is built from 13 residues. In germline, CDR1 is SEHNR, CDR2 FQNEAQ (reference sequence). The CDR3 spells CASRSGGGNEQFF. DNA of the CDR3: TGTGCCAGCAGGAGCGGGGGGGGGAATGAGCAGTTCTTC.

This clone has just one count. The chain combines TRBV5-4 with TRBJ1-1, with D possibly being TRBD1 (5 bases). Germline-derived CDR1 and CDR2 are SGHNT and YYREEE (reference sequence). V lost 2 bases and J lost 6, with 11 bases in between. The CDR3 has 13 amino acids. This CDR3 reads CASSFLPGPEAFF. The CDR3, as DNA: TGTGCCAGCAGCTTTCTACCGGGACCTGAAGCTTTCTTT.

The rearrangement uses TRBV27 and TRBJ1-5; D is possibly TRBD1 (6 bases). The germline CDR1 and CDR2 sequences are MNHEY and SMNVEV (reference sequence). V lost 5 bases to trimming and J lost 5 bases, with 19 bases between them. The CDR3 is 16 amino acids. As DNA, the CDR3 is TGTGCCAGCAGTCCGATCCTCTTAGGGGGGGATCAGCCCCAGCATTTT. Protein: CASSPILLGGDQPQHF.

The count of this clone is one. J is TRBJ1-2 and V is TRBV7-9; maybe TRBD1 (5 bases). The germline V gene encodes CDR1 SEHNR and CDR2 FQNEAQ (reference sequence). The CDR3 is made up of 13 amino acids. The ends were cut back, 4 bases at V and 3 bases at J, with 9 bases in the middle. The CDR3 reads CASSWDGDYGYTF. CDR3 bases: TGTGCCAGCAGCTGGGACGGGGACTATGGCTACACCTTC.

The chain links TRBV4-3 to TRBJ2-7; possible D gene TRBD2, 6 bases. V dropped 1 base and J dropped 2 bases, with 12 bases sitting between them. Germline V gene lookup returns CDR1 LGHNA and CDR2 YSLEER. CDR3 length equals 15 residues. The CDR3 nucleotides are TGCGCCAGCAGCCAAGGGGAACTAGCTCCCTACGAGCAGTACTTC. This codes for CASSQGELAPYEQYF.

There are a few counts of this clone. The chain couples TRBV9 to TRBJ2-1, with 8 bases identical to TRBD2. Looked up from germline, CDR1 is SGDLS and CDR2 is YYNGEE. V gave up 3 bases and J gave up 0 bases; unmatched junction bases: 11. This CDR3 spans 18 amino acids. In DNA, the CDR3 is TGTGCCAGCAGCGATGACTTAGGGGCGGGGGGCTCCTACAATGAGCAGTTCTTC. This translates into CASSDDLGAGGSYNEQFF. The full variable domain, completed using reference TRBV9 and TRBJ2-1, is DSGVTQTPKHLITATGQRVTLRCSPRSGDLSVYWYQQSLDQGLQFLIQYYNGEERAKGNILERFSAQQFPDLHSELNLSSLELGDSALYFCASSDDLGAGGSYNEQFFGPGTRLTVL.

This chain uses TRBV5-4 with TRBJ2-1; a weak D match, TRBD2 (6 bases). The CDR3 has 14 amino acids. CDR1 and CDR2 (germline): SGHNT, YYREEE (reference sequence). The germline V and J ends were trimmed by 4 bases and 6 bases, with 14 bases remaining between them. This chain's CDR3 is CASSPFAGSNEQFF. CDR3 DNA: TGTGCCAGCAGCCCCTTTGCGGGGAGCAATGAGCAGTTCTTC.

The V call is TRBV6-1, the J call TRBJ2-3; D ambiguous. Germline lookup yields CDR1 MNHNS and CDR2 SASEGT. The CDR3 runs 17 residues. V shed 0 bases and J shed 0 bases, with 13 bases lying between them. CDR3 DNA sequence: TGTGCCAGCAGTGAAGCGAGGCGGATCTTTAGCACAGATACGCAGTATTTT. Its translation: CASSEARRIFSTDTQYF.

The J gene is TRBJ1-1, the V gene TRBV6-1, with D perhaps matching TRBD1 (5 bases). This CDR3 region has 14 residues. V dropped 5 bases and J dropped 1 base, with 11 bases sitting between them. Germline V CDR1 and CDR2: MNHNS, SASEGT. The CDR3 loop reads CASSPRGWNTEAFF. As DNA, the CDR3 is TGTGCCAGCAGTCCGCGGGGCTGGAACACTGAAGCTTTCTTT.

The table lists this clone with a few counts. The rearrangement uses TRBV4-1 and TRBJ1-5, with a possible D match to TRBD1 (6 bases). The germline V and J ends were trimmed by 0 bases and 2 bases, with 14 bases remaining between them. This CDR3 spans 17 amino acids. Germline CDR1 is MGHRA and CDR2 is YSYEKL. The CDR3 sequence is CASSQDNRAVGNQPQHF. The CDR3 nucleotides read TGCGCCAGCAGCCAAGATAACAGGGCAGTTGGCAATCAGCCCCAGCATTTT.

The V call is TRBV7-3, the J call TRBJ2-2; the D gene is possibly TRBD1 (5 bases). There are 13 residues in the CDR3. The germline gives CDR1 SGHTA, CDR2 FQGTGA. Trimming removed 8 bases at V and 1 base at J, with 8 bases between. CDR3 nucleotides: TGTGCCAGCCGGACACTGAACACCGGGGAGCTGTTTTTT. Translation gives CASRTLNTGELFF.

A few counts support this clone. V and J are TRBV5-1 and TRBJ1-2; no reliable D call. Germline-derived CDR1 and CDR2 are SGHRS and YFSETQ. This CDR3 region has 13 residues. Between the trimmed V and J ends, which lost 5 bases and 3 bases, there was a span of 11 bases. The CDR3 protein is CASRPDGDYGYTF. In DNA form, the CDR3 reads TGCGCCAGCAGGCCGGACGGAGACTATGGCTACACCTTC. Full variable domain (remainder filled in from reference TRBV5-1 and TRBJ1-2): KAGVTQTPRYLIKTRGQQVTLSCSPISGHRSVSWYQQTPGQGLQFLFEYFSETQRNKGNFPGRFSGRQFSNSRSEMNVSTLELGDSALYLCASRPDGDYGYTFGSGTRLTVV.

The CDR3 protein is CASSLDGSWTQYF. In DNA, the CDR3 is TGTGCCAGCAGCTTAGATGGCAGTTGGACGCAGTATTTT. The chain links TRBV7-8 to TRBJ2-3, with unresolved D. Germline-derived CDR1 and CDR2 are SGHVS and FQNEAQ. This CDR3 spans 13 amino acids. V was shortened by 1 base and J by 9 bases, with 11 bases between the two germline ends.

The J gene is TRBJ1-2, the V gene TRBV4-1; D is ambiguous. V lost 1 base to trimming and J lost 4 bases, with 13 bases between them. Germline loops: CDR1 MGHRA, CDR2 YSYEKL. This CDR3 region has 15 residues. CDR3 DNA sequence: TGCGCCAGCAGCCAAGGACCCCTGGACGGCTATGGCTACACCTTC. This encodes CASSQGPLDGYGYTF.

V gene TRBV2 combines with J gene TRBJ1-5; TRBD1 aligns across 8 bases. With 6 bases clipped from V and 5 bases from J, the junction kept 6 bases outside the gene matches. The CDR3 contains 14 residues. Per the germline V gene, CDR1 is SNHLY and CDR2 is FYNNEI. In nucleotides, the CDR3 is TGTGCCAGCAGCCGGGACAGGAATCATCAGCCCCAGCATTTT. It is translated as CASSRDRNHQPQHF.

There are a few counts of this clone. The chain has TRBV7-9 and TRBJ1-4; D is perhaps TRBD1 (5 bases). From germline, CDR1 is SEHNR and CDR2 FQNEAQ (reference sequence). Trimming removed 0 bases from V and 3 bases from J, with 5 bases in between. The CDR3 spans 14 residues. The CDR3 DNA reads TGTGCCAGCAGCTTAGCGGGGGCTAATGAAAAACTGTTTTTT. This gives the protein CASSLAGANEKLFF. The whole variable domain, filled in from reference TRBV7-9 and TRBJ1-4, reads DTGVSQNPRHKITKRGQNVTFRCDPISEHNRLYWYRQTLGQGPEFLTYFQNEAQLEKSRLLSDRFSAERPKGSFSTLEIQRTEQGDSAMYLCASSLAGANEKLFFGSGTQLSVL.

The rearrangement joins TRBV4-3 to TRBJ1-2; D unresolved. CDR1 LGHNA and CDR2 YSLEER come from the germline V gene. This CDR3 has 16 residues. Trimming removed 1 base at V and 0 bases at J, with 12 bases between. The CDR3 loop is CASSQASDPPNYGYTF. CDR3 bases: TGCGCCAGCAGCCAAGCAAGTGACCCACCTAACTATGGCTACACCTTC.